This passage covers 24 T cell receptor beta chains from one sample sequenced in a study of response to subunit inactivated influenza vaccine. Each CDR3 protein is one row after TCRdb ran MiXCR on the RT-PCR reads. The table shows hundreds of thousands of distinct CDR3 sequences, with 14% occurring only once. The source was PBMCs from blood, collected around 14 days before vaccination. All receptors derive from a man between 45 and 60 years old who received an inactivated influenza vaccine.

The sample holds a few counts of this clonotype. The CDR3 reads CASGGTSNNEQFF. The DNA of the CDR3 is TGCGCCAGTGGTGGGACTTCTAACAATGAGCAGTTCTTC. V gene TRBV5-1 combines with J gene TRBJ2-1; maybe TRBD2 (6 bases). V dropped 8 bases and J dropped 5 bases, with 14 bases sitting between them. CDR1 is SGHRS and CDR2 is YFSETQ in the germline V gene. The CDR3 consists of 13 residues. Looking up the rest from reference TRBV5-1 and TRBJ2-1 gives the full variable domain: KAGVTQTPRYLIKTRGQQVTLSCSPISGHRSVSWYQQTPGQGLQFLFEYFSETQRNKGNFPGRFSGRQFSNSRSEMNVSTLELGDSALYLCASGGTSNNEQFFGPGTRLTVL.

This clonotype was observed a few times. The genes are TRBV5-6 and TRBJ2-5, with 8 bases identical to TRBD2. Germline V gene sequence: CDR1 SGHDT, CDR2 YYEEEE. Losses at the gene ends were 4 bases for V and 2 bases for J; bases not matched to a gene: 7. CDR3 length: 15 residues. CDR3 bases: TGTGCCAGCAGCACCGGTAGCGGGGTGCAAGAGACCCAGTACTTC. This codes for CASSTGSGVQETQYF.

The genes are TRBV5-1 and TRBJ1-1; TRBD1 matches 9 bases. The V and J ends lost 0 bases and 7 bases, in that order; junction bases with no gene match: 4. The CDR3 covers 14 residues. In germline, CDR1 is SGHRS, CDR2 YFSETQ. The CDR3 loop is CASSLEQGAGEAFF. CDR3 coding DNA: TGCGCCAGCAGCTTGGAACAGGGGGCGGGTGAAGCTTTCTTT.

CDR3 region: CASSPTELNTEAFF. The CDR3 DNA sequence: TGTGCCAGCAGCCCGACAGAATTGAACACTGAAGCTTTCTTT. This chain links TRBV4-2 with TRBJ1-1, with a possible D match to TRBD1 (5 bases). V lost 4 bases and J 0 bases, leaving 9 bases between the germline ends. CDR1 and CDR2 (germline): LGHNA, YNFKEQ. The CDR3 loop spans 14 amino acids.

This clonotype was observed a handful of times. This chain uses TRBV20-1 with TRBJ2-7; no clear D. The CDR3 consists of 12 residues. V was shortened by 3 bases and J by 6 bases, with 12 bases between the two germline ends. CDR1 is DFQATT, CDR2 SNEGSKA, per germline (reference sequence). The CDR3 loop reads CSARRRPGEQYF. The CDR3, as DNA: TGCAGTGCTAGGCGACGTCCCGGCGAGCAGTACTTC.

The gene calls are TRBV13 and TRBJ2-5; 9 bases agree with TRBD1. J was trimmed by 0 bases and V by 4 bases; bases with no gene match: 3. The CDR3 loop spans 15 amino acids. Germline V CDR1 and CDR2: PRHDT, FYEKMQ (reference sequence). The CDR3: CASSSDRGYQETQYF. The CDR3 DNA is TGTGCCAGCAGCTCGGACAGGGGATACCAAGAGACCCAGTACTTC.

This clonotype was seen more than once but under ten times. The J gene is TRBJ2-5, the V gene TRBV29-1; 8 bases match TRBD1. V was clipped by 0 bases and J by 2 bases; unmatched bases: 5. The CDR3 covers 15 residues. Looked up from germline, CDR1 is SQVTM and CDR2 is ANQGSEA. The CDR3 is CSVEDQGQGQETQYF. For the CDR3, the DNA is TGCAGCGTTGAAGATCAAGGACAGGGTCAAGAGACCCAGTACTTC.

The chain recombines TRBV29-1 with TRBJ1-2; possible D gene TRBD1, 6 bases. The CDR3 runs to 12 residues. CDR1 and CDR2 (germline): SQVTM, ANQGSEA. The V and J ends lost 4 bases and 5 bases respectively, with 11 bases between them. This chain's CDR3 is CSVAGHDYGYTF. The CDR3 bases are TGCAGCGTTGCGGGACACGATTATGGCTACACCTTC.

J is TRBJ2-1 and V is TRBV29-1; weak D call: TRBD2 (6 bases). Germline CDR1 and CDR2: SQVTM and ANQGSEA. The CDR3 consists of 19 residues. Trimming stripped 3 bases from V and 0 bases from J, with 24 bases between. The CDR3 reads CSVDGIIAADFNSYNEQFF. In DNA, the CDR3 is TGCAGCGTTGACGGGATCATAGCGGCAGATTTTAACTCCTACAATGAGCAGTTCTTC.

This clonotype was detected only a few times. The chain is built from TRBV5-6 and TRBJ2-7; 8 bases are shared with TRBD1. J was trimmed by 5 bases and V by 3 bases; bases with no gene match: 7. The CDR3 totals 14 residues. The germline V gene has CDR1 SGHDT and CDR2 YYEEEE. The CDR3 DNA is TGTGCCAGCAGCTCTGGGACAGGCGTCAACGAGCAGTACTTC. It encodes CASSSGTGVNEQYF.

This clonotype was counted many times. The chain is built from TRBV4-3 and TRBJ2-6; TRBD1 is a possible D gene (5 bases). There are 19 residues in the CDR3. Looked up from germline, CDR1 is LGHNA and CDR2 is YSLEER. V lost 0 bases and J lost 2, with 17 bases in between. The CDR3 protein is CASSQDPNPTVPGANVLTF. The CDR3 bases are TGCGCCAGCAGCCAAGATCCAAACCCGACAGTCCCTGGGGCCAACGTCCTGACTTTC.

This rearrangement joins TRBV27 to TRBJ2-2, with D tentatively TRBD1 (6 bases). V lost 5 bases, J lost 7 bases, and 20 bases lay in between. The CDR3 has 16 residues. Germline V CDR1 and CDR2: MNHEY, SMNVEV (reference sequence). The DNA of the CDR3 is TGTGCCAGCAGTGCTCAGGGGCGGGCTCGTTACGGGGAGCTGTTTTTT. Protein product: CASSAQGRARYGELFF.

This clonotype was picked up many times. The V and J genes are TRBV7-9 and TRBJ2-7; tentative D call: TRBD2 (6 bases). Deletions cut 1 base from V and 0 bases from J, with 7 bases between. This CDR3 region has 14 residues. Germline V gives CDR1 SEHNR, CDR2 FQNEAQ (reference sequence). Here the CDR3 DNA reads TGTGCCAGCAGCTTAGGGCGGGACTCCTACGAGCAGTACTTC. Its protein is CASSLGRDSYEQYF. The full variable domain, completed using reference TRBV7-9 and TRBJ2-7, is DTGVSQNPRHKITKRGQNVTFRCDPISEHNRLYWYRQTLGQGPEFLTYFQNEAQLEKSRLLSDRFSAERPKGSFSTLEIQRTEQGDSAMYLCASSLGRDSYEQYFGPGTRLTVT.

This clonotype was seen only a few times. The chain uses TRBV5-1 and TRBJ2-3; possible D gene TRBD2, 5 bases. Trimming cost V 4 bases and J 7 bases, with 10 bases left between them. CDR3 length: 12 residues. The germline V gene has CDR1 SGHRS and CDR2 YFSETQ. The CDR3 DNA is TGCGCCAGCAGCGCGGGCAGAAATACGCAGTATTTT. It encodes CASSAGRNTQYF.

This chain links TRBV6-1 with TRBJ2-5; 9 bases agree with TRBD2. The CDR3 is 16 amino acids. Trimming cost V 7 bases and J 5 bases; bases outside gene matches: 14. From germline, CDR1 is MNHNS and CDR2 SASEGT. The CDR3 region has the DNA TGTGCCAGCACTCCTACTCCGGGACTAGCAAGGGAGACCCAGTACTTC. Translated, it gives CASTPTPGLARETQYF.

The chain combines TRBV20-1 with TRBJ2-7; 11 bases are a match to TRBD2. The length of the CDR3 is 15 residues. Germline loops: CDR1 DFQATT, CDR2 SNEGSKA (reference sequence). After removal of 0 bases from V and 6 bases from J, the junction contained 7 bases not matched to a gene. CDR3 residues: CSARDRLAGGPEQYF. CDR3 in DNA: TGCAGTGCTAGAGATCGCCTAGCGGGAGGACCCGAGCAGTACTTC.

This clonotype has just a few counts. The chain links TRBV7-2 to TRBJ2-1; the D is unclear. Per the germline V gene, CDR1 is SGHTA and CDR2 is FQGNSA. The V gene lost 6 bases and the J gene lost 6 bases, with 12 bases spanning the gap. CDR3 length: 13 amino acids. The CDR3 is CASRIRASNEQFF. The CDR3 region has the DNA TGTGCCAGCAGGATTCGAGCGAGCAATGAGCAGTTCTTC.

This clonotype showed up just a few times. J is TRBJ1-1 and V is TRBV6-1; a weak D match, TRBD1 (6 bases). CDR1 is MNHNS, CDR2 SASEGT, per germline. This CDR3 region has 15 residues. The ends were cut back, 4 bases at V and 0 bases at J, with 12 bases in the middle. Here the CDR3 DNA reads TGTGCCAGCAGTGGAGGACAGTCCATGAACACTGAAGCTTTCTTT. Translation: CASSGGQSMNTEAFF.

This clonotype has more than one count but fewer than ten. The chain has TRBV2 and TRBJ2-2, with D unresolved. Germline V lookup: CDR1 SNHLY, CDR2 FYNNEI. The CDR3 runs to 14 residues. The ends were cut back, 2 bases at V and 6 bases at J, with 10 bases in the middle. The CDR3 DNA reads TGTGCCAGCAGTGAAACGCAGGTTGCCGGGGAGCTGTTTTTT. Amino acid sequence: CASSETQVAGELFF.

The rearrangement links TRBV15 to TRBJ1-4; unclear D gene. CDR3 length equals 16 residues. Germline assignment: CDR1 LNHNV and CDR2 YYDKDF (reference sequence). V was clipped by 4 bases and J by 6 bases, with 18 bases between them. CDR3 sequence (DNA): TGTGCCACCAGCAACACTCCCTGGGAGCAATATGAAAAACTGTTTTTT. Its translation is CATSNTPWEQYEKLFF. The full variable domain, completed using reference TRBV15 and TRBJ1-4, is DAMVIQNPRYQVTQFGKPVTLSCSQTLNHNVMYWYQQKSSQAPKLLFHYYDKDFNNEADTPDNFQSRRPNTSFCFLDIRSPGLGDTAMYLCATSNTPWEQYEKLFFGSGTQLSVL.

V gene TRBV6-1 combines with J gene TRBJ2-7; D is possibly TRBD2 (5 bases). Trimming shortened V by 5 bases and J by 5 bases, and 13 bases separated the two germline ends. The CDR3 length is 13 residues. CDR1 is MNHNS and CDR2 is SASEGT in the germline V gene. The CDR3 region has the DNA TGTGCCAGCAGTCGAGCAGGAGGCCACGAGCAGTACTTC. Amino acids: CASSRAGGHEQYF.

The gene calls are TRBV5-1 and TRBJ2-1, with 10 bases lining up with TRBD2. The CDR3 covers 16 residues. The ends lost 4 bases at V and 3 bases at J; junction bases unmatched: 7. The germline CDR1 and CDR2 sequences are SGHRS and YFSETQ. The chain's CDR3 is CASSTLAGGNYNEQFF. The CDR3 DNA is TGCGCCAGCAGCACCTTAGCGGGGGGAAACTACAATGAGCAGTTCTTC.

V gene TRBV11-2 combines with J gene TRBJ2-3; D perhaps matches TRBD2 (5 bases). CDR1 is SGHAT and CDR2 is FQNNGV in the germline V gene. V was cut by 2 bases and J by 6 bases, with 9 bases left in between. CDR3 length equals 13 residues. Here the CDR3 DNA reads TGTGCCAGCAGCTTATGGGAGTGGGATACGCAGTATTTT. This codes for CASSLWEWDTQYF. The entire variable domain, with the rest obtained from reference TRBV11-2 and TRBJ2-3, is as follows: EAGVAQSPRYKIIEKRQSVAFWCNPISGHATLYWYQQILGQGPKLLIQFQNNGVVDDSQLPKDRFSAERLKGVDSTLKIQPAKLEDSAVYLCASSLWEWDTQYFGPGTRLTVL.

The J gene is TRBJ1-1, the V gene TRBV15; TRBD1 matches at 8 bases. Germline trimming cut 5 bases from V and 2 bases from J; bases unmatched to any gene: 16. The CDR3 is 18 amino acids. Germline-derived CDR1 and CDR2 are LNHNV and YYDKDF (reference sequence). CDR3 loop: CATSPRFRYRGSNTEAFF. The CDR3 DNA reads TGTGCCACCAGCCCCCGTTTCCGTTACAGGGGGAGTAACACTGAAGCTTTCTTT. The variable domain in full, with the rest retrieved from reference TRBV15 and TRBJ1-1, is DAMVIQNPRYQVTQFGKPVTLSCSQTLNHNVMYWYQQKSSQAPKLLFHYYDKDFNNEADTPDNFQSRRPNTSFCFLDIRSPGLGDTAMYLCATSPRFRYRGSNTEAFFGQGTRLTVV.